These 15 T cell receptor beta chains share one sample of origin, sequenced in a study of ipilimumab plus nivolumab after autologous stem cell transplantation. Generated by immunoSEQ multiplex PCR, the TCRdb table keeps only in-frame clones and is missing some. This table has roughly 16,000 clones, 70% to 90% appearing once. The specimen was PBMCs, collected in a trial of ipilimumab plus nivolumab as post-transplant consolidation. The receptors stem from a male donor with diffuse large B-cell lymphoma.

The chain is built from TRBV6-6 and TRBJ1-6; D remains unclear. V was clipped by 8 bases and J by 7 bases, with 12 bases between them. The CDR3 is 13 amino acids. Germline V gene data show CDR1 as MNHNY and CDR2 as SVGAGI (reference sequence). The CDR3 DNA reads TGTGCCAGCTCACCGGGCCTGAATTCACCCCTCCACTTT. It codes for CASSPGLNSPLHF.

The CDR3, as DNA: TGTGCCAGCAGCGCGATTTCAGCTAACTATGGCTACACCTTC. Protein sequence: CASSAISANYGYTF. The rearrangement uses TRBV9 and TRBJ1-2; D remains ambiguous. The CDR3 length is 14 residues. Germline V gene sequence: CDR1 SGDLS, CDR2 YYNGEE. V dropped 3 bases and J dropped 0 bases, with 9 bases sitting between them.

The chain carries TRBV23-1 and TRBJ1-2; TRBD1 is a possible D gene (5 bases). TRBV23-1 is marked as an open reading frame, function uncertain. Trimming cost V 3 bases and J 10 bases, with 18 bases left between them. This CDR3 is 14 amino acids long. The CDR3 DNA follows: TGCGCCAGCAGTCACCCCGGGACCCTGCGTGACTACACCTTC. Translating gives CASSHPGTLRDYTF.

This chain links TRBV6-5 with TRBJ2-2; 8 nucleotides agree with TRBD1. Trimming cost V 6 bases and J 2 bases; bases outside gene matches: 5. This CDR3 is built from 15 residues. CDR1 and CDR2 (germline): MNHEY, SVGAGI. In DNA form, the CDR3 reads TGTGCCAGCAGACAGGGACAGGTTAACACCGGGGAGCTGTTTTTT. This sequence encodes CASRQGQVNTGELFF.

The chain joins TRBV27 to TRBJ1-1; D call uncertain. CDR1 is MNHEY, CDR2 SMNVEV, per germline (reference sequence). Trimming stripped 0 bases from V and 1 base from J, with 12 bases between. The CDR3 sequence is 16 residues long. The CDR3 coding sequence is TGTGCCAGCAGTTTATCTAACAGCGTAAGGAACACTGAAGCTTTCTTT. Protein product: CASSLSNSVRNTEAFF.

The chain uses TRBV9 and TRBJ1-6; 7 nucleotides agree with TRBD1. The V segment lost 0 bases and the J segment 0 bases; nucleotides outside the gene matches: 3. Germline V gene data show CDR1 as SGDLS and CDR2 as YYNGEE. The CDR3 has 17 amino acids. This CDR3 is CASSVAGQSSYNSPLHF. The CDR3 DNA follows: TGTGCCAGCAGCGTAGCGGGACAGAGCTCCTATAATTCACCCCTCCACTTT.

This clone was picked up a small number of times. The chain links TRBV7-9 to TRBJ2-3; perhaps TRBD2 as D (6 bases). CDR1 is SEHNR, CDR2 FQNEAQ, per germline (reference sequence). This CDR3 spans 15 amino acids. V dropped 5 bases and J dropped 2 bases, with 14 bases sitting between them. The CDR3 here is CASSRGSPYTDTQYF. The CDR3 coding sequence is TGTGCCAGCAGCCGGGGGTCCCCTTACACAGATACGCAGTATTTT.

The rearrangement links TRBV18 to TRBJ2-1; 7 positions agree with TRBD1. This CDR3 is 12 amino acids long. With 2 bases clipped from V and 16 bases from J, the junction kept 8 bases outside the gene matches. Germline loops: CDR1 KGHSH, CDR2 LQKENI. This chain's CDR3 is CASSPRGGSQFF. The CDR3 DNA follows: TGTGCCAGCTCACCAAGAGGGGGCAGTCAATTCTTC.

V and J are TRBV4-2 and TRBJ2-3, with TRBD2 matching 13 bases. The CDR3 spans 16 residues. The germline V gene has CDR1 LGHNA and CDR2 YNFKEQ. V was clipped by 1 base and J by 7 bases; unmatched bases: 5. The CDR3 DNA sequence: TGTGCCAGCAGCCAAGTACTAGCGGGGGGGCTGAATACGCAGTATTTT. This encodes CASSQVLAGGLNTQYF.

The rearrangement uses TRBV30 and TRBJ2-7, with TRBD1 matching 8 bases. The V gene's germline CDR1 is GTSNPN and CDR2 SVGIG (reference sequence). The CDR3 extends over 16 amino acids. V dropped 4 bases and J dropped 2; count of bases not matched to a gene: 13. The DNA for the CDR3 is TGTGCCTGGAACAGGGGGACTTTCCACACAACCTACGAGCAGTACTTC. Its protein is CAWNRGTFHTTYEQYF.

The chain combines TRBV10-3 with TRBJ2-6, with 9 bases matching TRBD1. J gave up 12 bases and V 0 bases, and 6 bases lay outside the gene matches. Germline-derived CDR1 and CDR2 are ENHRY and SYGVKD. The CDR3 sequence is 15 residues long. CDR3 sequence (DNA): TGTGCCATCAGTGAGTCTAAAGGGACAGGGCCCGTCCTGACTTTC. This codes for CAISESKGTGPVLTF.

The chain recombines TRBV18 with TRBJ1-1; no reliable D call. In germline, CDR1 is KGHSH, CDR2 LQKENI. The CDR3 consists of 14 residues. With 2 bases removed from V and 2 bases from J, the gap between germline ends came to 9 bases. CDR3 DNA sequence: TGTGCCAGCTCACCAAGGAGTACAAACACTGAAGCTTTCTTT. It codes for CASSPRSTNTEAFF.

By sample fraction, this clone is medium-sized (0.01 to 0.1%). The chain employs TRBV4-2 and TRBJ2-7; the match to TRBD1 covers 9 bases. The CDR3 contains 14 residues. After removal of 1 base from V and 5 bases from J, the junction contained 3 bases not matched to a gene. Germline assignment: CDR1 LGHNA and CDR2 YNFKEQ. CDR3 residues: CASSQAGTGNEQYF. CDR3 bases: TGTGCCAGCAGCCAAGCCGGGACAGGGAACGAGCAGTACTTC.

V and J are TRBV29-1 and TRBJ1-5; 10 bases align to TRBD1. This CDR3 region has 15 residues. With 8 bases clipped from V and 1 base from J, the junction kept 8 bases outside the gene matches. Germline lookup yields CDR1 SQVTM and CDR2 ANQGSEA. In nucleotides, the CDR3 is TGCAGCTGCTCCGGGACAGGGGAAAGCAATCAGCCCCAGCATTTT. Translation: CSCSGTGESNQPQHF.

This rearrangement joins TRBV25-1 to TRBJ2-6; 8 bases align to TRBD1. There are 18 residues in the CDR3. In germline, CDR1 is MGHDK, CDR2 SYGVNS. Trimming cost V 4 bases and J 2 bases; bases outside gene matches: 10. The CDR3 DNA follows: TGTGCCAGCAGTGGCACACAGGGGGGACTGGCTGGGGCCAACGTCCTGACTTTC. It yields the protein CASSGTQGGLAGANVLTF.